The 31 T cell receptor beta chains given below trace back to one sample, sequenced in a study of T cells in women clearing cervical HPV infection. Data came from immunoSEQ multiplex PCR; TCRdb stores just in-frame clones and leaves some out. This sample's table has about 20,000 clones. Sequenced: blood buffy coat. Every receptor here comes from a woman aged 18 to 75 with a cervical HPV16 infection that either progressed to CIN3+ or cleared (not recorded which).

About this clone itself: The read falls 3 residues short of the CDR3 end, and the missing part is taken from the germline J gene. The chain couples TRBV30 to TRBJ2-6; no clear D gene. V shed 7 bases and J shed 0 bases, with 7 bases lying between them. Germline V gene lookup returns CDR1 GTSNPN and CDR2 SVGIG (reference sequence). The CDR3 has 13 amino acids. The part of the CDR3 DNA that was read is TGTGCCTTCCAGAGCTCTGGGGCCAACGTC. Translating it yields CAFQSSGANV. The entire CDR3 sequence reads CAFQSSGANVLTF.

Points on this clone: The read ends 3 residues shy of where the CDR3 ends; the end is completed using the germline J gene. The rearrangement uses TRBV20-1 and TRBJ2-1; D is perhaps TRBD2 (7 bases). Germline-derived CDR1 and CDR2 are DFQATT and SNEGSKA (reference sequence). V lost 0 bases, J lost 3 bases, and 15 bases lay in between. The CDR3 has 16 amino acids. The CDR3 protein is CSARDQNGGRYNEQFF. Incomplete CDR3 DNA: TGCAGTGCTAGAGATCAGAACGGGGGGCGCTACAATGAG.

The CDR3 loop is CASSPRTDFYGYTF. The DNA read from the CDR3 is TGTGCCAGCAGTCCTAGGACAGACTTCTATGGC. The rearrangement links TRBV2 to TRBJ1-2; a weak D match, TRBD1 (6 bases). The read ends 3 residues early relative to the CDR3; the germline J gene fills the gap. The V end was cut by 5 bases, the J end by 4 bases, with 14 bases between. This CDR3 region has 14 residues. Per germline, CDR1 SNHLY and CDR2 FYNNEI.

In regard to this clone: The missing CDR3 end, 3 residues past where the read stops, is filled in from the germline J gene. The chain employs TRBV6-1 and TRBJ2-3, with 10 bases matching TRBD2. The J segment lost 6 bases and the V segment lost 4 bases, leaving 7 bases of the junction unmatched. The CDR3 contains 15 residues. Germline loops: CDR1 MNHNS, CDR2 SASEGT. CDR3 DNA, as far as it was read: TGTGCCAGCAGTGGCCTAGCGGGGGCTGGGGATACG. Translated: CASSGLAGAGDT. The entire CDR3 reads CASSGLAGAGDTQYF.

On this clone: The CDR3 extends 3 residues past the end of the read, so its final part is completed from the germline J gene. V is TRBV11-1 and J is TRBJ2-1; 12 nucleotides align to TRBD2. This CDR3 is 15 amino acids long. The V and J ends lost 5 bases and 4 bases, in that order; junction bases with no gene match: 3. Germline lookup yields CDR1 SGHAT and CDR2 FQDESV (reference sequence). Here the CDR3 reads CASSVTSGGYNEQFF. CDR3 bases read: TGTGCCAGCAGCGTCACTAGCGGGGGGTACAATGAG. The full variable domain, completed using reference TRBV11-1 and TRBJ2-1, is EAEVAQSPRYKITEKSQAVAFWCDPISGHATLYWYRQILGQGPELLVQFQDESVVDDSQLPKDRFSAERLKGVDSTLKIQPAELGDSAMYLCASSVTSGGYNEQFFGPGTRLTVL.

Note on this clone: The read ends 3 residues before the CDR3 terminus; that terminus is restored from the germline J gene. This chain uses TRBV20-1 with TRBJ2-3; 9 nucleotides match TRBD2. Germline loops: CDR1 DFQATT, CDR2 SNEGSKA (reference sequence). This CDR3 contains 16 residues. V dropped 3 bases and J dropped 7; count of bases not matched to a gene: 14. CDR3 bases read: TGCAGTGCTAGTGATGTCGGATTAGCGGGGGTTCATACG. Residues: CSASDVGLAGVHT. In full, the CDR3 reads CSASDVGLAGVHTQYF.

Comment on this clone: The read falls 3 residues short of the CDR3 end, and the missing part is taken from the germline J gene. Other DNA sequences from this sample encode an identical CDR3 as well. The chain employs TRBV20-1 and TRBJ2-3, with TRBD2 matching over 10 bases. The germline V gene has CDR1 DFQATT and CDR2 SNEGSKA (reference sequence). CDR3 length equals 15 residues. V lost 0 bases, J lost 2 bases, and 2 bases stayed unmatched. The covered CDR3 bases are TGCAGTGCTAGAGATAGCGGGGGGCCCACAGATACG. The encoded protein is CSARDSGGPTDT. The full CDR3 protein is CSARDSGGPTDTQYF.

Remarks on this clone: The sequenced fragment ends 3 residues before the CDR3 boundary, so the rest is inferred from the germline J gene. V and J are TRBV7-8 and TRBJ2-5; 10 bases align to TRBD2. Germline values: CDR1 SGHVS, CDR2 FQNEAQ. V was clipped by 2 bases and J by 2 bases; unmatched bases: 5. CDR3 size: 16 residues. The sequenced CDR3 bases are TGTGCCAGCAGCTTAACCCCTAGCGGGGGACAAGAGACC. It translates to CASSLTPSGGQET. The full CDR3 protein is CASSLTPSGGQETQYF.

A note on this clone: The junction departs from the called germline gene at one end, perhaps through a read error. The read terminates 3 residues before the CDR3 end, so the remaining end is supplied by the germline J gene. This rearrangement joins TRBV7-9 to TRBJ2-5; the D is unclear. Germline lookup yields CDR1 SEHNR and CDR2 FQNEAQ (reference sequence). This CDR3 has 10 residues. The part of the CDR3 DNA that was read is TGTTCCAGCTCCCTAGAGACC. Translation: CSSSLET. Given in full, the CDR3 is CSSSLETQYF.

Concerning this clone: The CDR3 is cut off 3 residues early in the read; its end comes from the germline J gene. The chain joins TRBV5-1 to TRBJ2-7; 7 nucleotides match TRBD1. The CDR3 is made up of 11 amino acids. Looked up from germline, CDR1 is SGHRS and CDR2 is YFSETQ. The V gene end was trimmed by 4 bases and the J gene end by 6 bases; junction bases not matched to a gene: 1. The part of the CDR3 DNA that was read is TGCGCCAGCAGCGGGGACAGCGAG. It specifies CASSGDSE. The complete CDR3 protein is CASSGDSEQYF.

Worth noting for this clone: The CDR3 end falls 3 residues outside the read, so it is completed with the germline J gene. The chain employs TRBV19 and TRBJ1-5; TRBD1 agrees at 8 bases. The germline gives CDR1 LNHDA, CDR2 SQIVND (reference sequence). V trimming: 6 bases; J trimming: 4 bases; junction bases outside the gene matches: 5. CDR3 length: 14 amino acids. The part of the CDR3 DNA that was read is TGTGCCAGTAGCGGACAGGGCGGGAATCAGCCC. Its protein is CASSGQGGNQP. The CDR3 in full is CASSGQGGNQPQHF.

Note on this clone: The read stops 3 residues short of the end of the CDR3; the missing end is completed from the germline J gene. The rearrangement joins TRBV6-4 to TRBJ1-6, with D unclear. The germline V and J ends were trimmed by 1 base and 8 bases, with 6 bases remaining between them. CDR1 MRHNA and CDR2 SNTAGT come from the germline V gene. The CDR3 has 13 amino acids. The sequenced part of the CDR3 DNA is TGTGCCAGCAGTGACTTTAGGGATTCACCC. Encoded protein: CASSDFRDSP. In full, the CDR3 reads CASSDFRDSPLHF.

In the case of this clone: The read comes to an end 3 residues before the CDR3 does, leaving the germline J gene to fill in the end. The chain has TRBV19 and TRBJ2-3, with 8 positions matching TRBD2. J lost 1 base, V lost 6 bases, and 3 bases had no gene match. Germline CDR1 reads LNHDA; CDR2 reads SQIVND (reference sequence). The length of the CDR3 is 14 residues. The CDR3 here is CASRNSGGTDTQYF. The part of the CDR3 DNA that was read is TGTGCCAGTAGAAATAGCGGGGGCACAGATACG.

This CDR3 is CSARDVGAGQGGEKLFF. The DNA read from the CDR3 is TGCAGTGCTAGAGATGTGGGGGCGGGACAAGGGGGTGAAAAA. This chain joins TRBV20-1 and TRBJ1-4, with D tentatively TRBD1 (6 bases). The read terminates 3 residues before the CDR3 end, so the remaining end is supplied by the germline J gene. The ends were cut back, 0 bases at V and 7 bases at J, with 21 bases in the middle. CDR1 is DFQATT and CDR2 is SNEGSKA in the germline V gene (reference sequence). The length of the CDR3 is 17 residues.

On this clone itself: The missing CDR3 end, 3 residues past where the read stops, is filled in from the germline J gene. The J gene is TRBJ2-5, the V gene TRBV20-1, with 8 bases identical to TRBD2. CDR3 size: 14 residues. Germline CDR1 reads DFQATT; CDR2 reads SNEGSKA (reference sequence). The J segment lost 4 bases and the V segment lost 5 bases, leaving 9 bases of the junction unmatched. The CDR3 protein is CSAPPRGGSETQYF. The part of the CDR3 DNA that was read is TGCAGTGCTCCCCCCCGGGGGGGGTCAGAGACC.

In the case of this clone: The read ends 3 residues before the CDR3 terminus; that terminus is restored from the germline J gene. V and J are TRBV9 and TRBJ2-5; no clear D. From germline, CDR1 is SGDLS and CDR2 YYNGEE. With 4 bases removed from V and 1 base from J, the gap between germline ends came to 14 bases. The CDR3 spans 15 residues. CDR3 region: CASSPVGWLQETQYF. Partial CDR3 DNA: TGTGCCAGCAGCCCAGTCGGGTGGCTCCAAGAGACC.

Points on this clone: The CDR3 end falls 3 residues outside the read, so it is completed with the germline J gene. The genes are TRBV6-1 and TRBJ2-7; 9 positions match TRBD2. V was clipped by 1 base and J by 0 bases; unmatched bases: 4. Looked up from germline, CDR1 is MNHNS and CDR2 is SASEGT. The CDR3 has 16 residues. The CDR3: CASSEELAGPSYEQYF. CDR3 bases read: TGTGCCAGCAGTGAAGAACTAGCGGGTCCCTCCTACGAG.

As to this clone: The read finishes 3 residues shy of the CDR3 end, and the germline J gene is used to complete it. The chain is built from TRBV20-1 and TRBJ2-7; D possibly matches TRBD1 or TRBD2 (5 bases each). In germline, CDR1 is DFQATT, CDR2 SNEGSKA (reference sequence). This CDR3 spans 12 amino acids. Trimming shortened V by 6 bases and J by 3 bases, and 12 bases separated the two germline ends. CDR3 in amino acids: CSAKGENYEQYF. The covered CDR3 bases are TGCAGTGCAAAAGGGGAGAACTACGAG.

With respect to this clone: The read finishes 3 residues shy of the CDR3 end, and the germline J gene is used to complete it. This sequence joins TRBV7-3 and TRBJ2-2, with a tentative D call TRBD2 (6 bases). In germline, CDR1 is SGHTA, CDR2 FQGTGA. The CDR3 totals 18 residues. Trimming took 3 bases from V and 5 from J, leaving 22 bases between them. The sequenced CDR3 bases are TGTGCCAGCAGCTTCTCCGCCGGCGACCCCCGGGGGACCGGGGAG. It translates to CASSFSAGDPRGTGE. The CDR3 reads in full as CASSFSAGDPRGTGELFF. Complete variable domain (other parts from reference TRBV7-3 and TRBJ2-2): GAGVSQTPSNKVTEKGKYVELRCDPISGHTALYWYRQSLGQGPEFLIYFQGTGAADDSGLPNDRFFAVRPEGSVSTLKIQRTERGDSAVYLCASSFSAGDPRGTGELFFGEGSRLTVL.

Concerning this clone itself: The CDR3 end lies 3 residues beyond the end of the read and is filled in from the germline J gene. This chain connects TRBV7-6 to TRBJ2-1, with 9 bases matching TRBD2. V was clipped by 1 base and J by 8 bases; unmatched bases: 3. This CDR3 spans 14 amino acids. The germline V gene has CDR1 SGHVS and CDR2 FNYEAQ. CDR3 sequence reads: CASSLEASGDEQFF. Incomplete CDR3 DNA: TGTGCCAGCAGCTTAGAGGCTAGCGGGGATGAG.

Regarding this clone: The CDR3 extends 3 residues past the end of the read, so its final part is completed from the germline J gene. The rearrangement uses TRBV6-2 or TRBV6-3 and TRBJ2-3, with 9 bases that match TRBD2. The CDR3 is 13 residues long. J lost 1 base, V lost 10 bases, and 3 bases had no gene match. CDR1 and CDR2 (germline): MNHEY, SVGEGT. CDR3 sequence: CATAGGGTDTQYF. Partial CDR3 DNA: TGTGCCACCGCGGGGGGGGGCACAGATACG.

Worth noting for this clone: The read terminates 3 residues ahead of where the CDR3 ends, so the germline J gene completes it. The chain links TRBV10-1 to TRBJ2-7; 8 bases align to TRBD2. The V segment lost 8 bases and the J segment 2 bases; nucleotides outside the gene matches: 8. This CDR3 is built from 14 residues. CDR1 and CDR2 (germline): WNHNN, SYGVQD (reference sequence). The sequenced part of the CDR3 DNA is TGCGCCAGCGCGGCGGGGGGAAATACCTACGAG. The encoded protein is CASAAGGNTYE. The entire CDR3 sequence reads CASAAGGNTYEQYF.

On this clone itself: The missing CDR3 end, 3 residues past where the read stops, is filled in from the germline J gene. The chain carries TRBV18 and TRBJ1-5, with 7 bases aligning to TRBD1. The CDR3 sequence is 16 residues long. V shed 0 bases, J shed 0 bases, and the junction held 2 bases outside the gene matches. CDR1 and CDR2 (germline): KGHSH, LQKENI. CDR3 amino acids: CASSPPGQYSNQPQHF. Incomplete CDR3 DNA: TGTGCCAGCTCACCACCGGGACAGTATAGCAATCAGCCC.

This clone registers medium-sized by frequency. CDR3 protein: CASSTIAGNPTDTQYF. Incomplete CDR3 DNA: TGTGCCAGCTCGACCATAGCGGGGAACCCCACAGATACG. The chain recombines TRBV18 with TRBJ2-3; 8 bases map to TRBD2. The read ends 3 residues before the CDR3 terminus; that terminus is restored from the germline J gene. The junction had 10 bases not matched to a gene; V was cut back by 6 bases and J by 2 bases. The CDR3 is 16 amino acids. Germline V gene data show CDR1 as KGHSH and CDR2 as LQKENI.

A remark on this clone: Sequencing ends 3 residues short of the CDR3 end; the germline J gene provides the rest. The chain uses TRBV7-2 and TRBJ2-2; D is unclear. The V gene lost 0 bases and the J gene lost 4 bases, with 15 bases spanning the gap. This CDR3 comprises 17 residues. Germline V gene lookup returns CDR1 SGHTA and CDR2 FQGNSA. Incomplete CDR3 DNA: TGTGCCAGCAGCTTAGCTGTGCTACCCGCGGTCACCGGGGAG. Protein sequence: CASSLAVLPAVTGE. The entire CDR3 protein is CASSLAVLPAVTGELFF.

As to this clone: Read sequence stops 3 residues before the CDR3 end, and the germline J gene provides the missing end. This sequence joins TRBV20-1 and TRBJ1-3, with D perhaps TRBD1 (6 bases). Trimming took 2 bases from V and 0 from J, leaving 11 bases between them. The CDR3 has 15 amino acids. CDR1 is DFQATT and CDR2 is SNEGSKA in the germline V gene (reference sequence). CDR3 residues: CSARSGAASGNTIYF. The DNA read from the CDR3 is TGCAGTGCTAGATCAGGGGCAGCCTCTGGAAACACC.

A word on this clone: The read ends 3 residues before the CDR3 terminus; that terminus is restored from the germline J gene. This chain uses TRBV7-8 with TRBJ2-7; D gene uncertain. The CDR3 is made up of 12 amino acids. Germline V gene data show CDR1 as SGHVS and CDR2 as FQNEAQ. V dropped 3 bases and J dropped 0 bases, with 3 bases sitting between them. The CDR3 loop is CASSFNSYEQYF. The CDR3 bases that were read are TGTGCCAGCAGCTTCAACTCCTACGAG.

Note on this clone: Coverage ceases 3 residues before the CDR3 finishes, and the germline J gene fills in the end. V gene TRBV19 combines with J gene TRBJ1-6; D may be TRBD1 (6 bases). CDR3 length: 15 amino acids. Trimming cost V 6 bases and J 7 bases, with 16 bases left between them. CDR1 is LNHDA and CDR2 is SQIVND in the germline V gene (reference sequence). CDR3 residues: CASSSWDNRNSPLHF. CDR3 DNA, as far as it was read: TGTGCCAGTAGCAGTTGGGACAATCGGAATTCACCC.

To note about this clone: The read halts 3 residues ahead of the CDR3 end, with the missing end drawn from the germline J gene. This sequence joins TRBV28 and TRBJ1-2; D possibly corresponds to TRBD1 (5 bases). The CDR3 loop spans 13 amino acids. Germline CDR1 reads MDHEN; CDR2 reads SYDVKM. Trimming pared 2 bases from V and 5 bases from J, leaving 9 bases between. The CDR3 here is CASSLQGSYGYTF. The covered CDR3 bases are TGTGCCAGCAGTTTACAGGGATCGTATGGC.

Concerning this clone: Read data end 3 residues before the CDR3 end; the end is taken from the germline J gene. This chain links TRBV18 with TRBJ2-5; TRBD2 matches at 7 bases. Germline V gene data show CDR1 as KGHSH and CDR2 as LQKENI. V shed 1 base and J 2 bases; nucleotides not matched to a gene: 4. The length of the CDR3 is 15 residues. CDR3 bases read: TGTGCCAGCTCACCACTTGTGGGGGGGCAAGAGACC. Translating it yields CASSPLVGGQET. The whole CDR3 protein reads CASSPLVGGQETQYF.

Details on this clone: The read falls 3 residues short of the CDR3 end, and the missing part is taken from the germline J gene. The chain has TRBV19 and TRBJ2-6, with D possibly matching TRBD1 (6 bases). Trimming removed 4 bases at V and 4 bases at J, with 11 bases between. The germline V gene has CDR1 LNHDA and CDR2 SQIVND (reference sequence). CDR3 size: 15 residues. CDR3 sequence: CASSTTGRGANVLTF. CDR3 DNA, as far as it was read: TGTGCCAGTAGTACTACAGGGCGAGGGGCCAACGTC.